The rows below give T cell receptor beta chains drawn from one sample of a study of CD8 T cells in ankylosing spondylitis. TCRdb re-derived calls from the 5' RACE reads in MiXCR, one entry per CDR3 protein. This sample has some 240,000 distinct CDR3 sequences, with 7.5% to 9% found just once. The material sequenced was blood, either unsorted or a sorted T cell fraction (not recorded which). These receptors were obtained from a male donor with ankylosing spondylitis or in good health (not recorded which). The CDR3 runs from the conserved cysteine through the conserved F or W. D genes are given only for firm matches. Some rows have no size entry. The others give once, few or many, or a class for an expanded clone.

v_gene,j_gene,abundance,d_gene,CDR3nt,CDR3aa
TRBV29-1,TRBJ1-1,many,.,TGCAGCGTTGGATACGGATTGAACACTGAAGCTTTCTTT,CSVGYGLNTEAFF
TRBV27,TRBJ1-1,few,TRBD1,TGTGCCAGCATTTCCCTGGGGGAGGGGGCGGAAACTGAAGCTTTCTTT,CASISLGEGAETEAFF
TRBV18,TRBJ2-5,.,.,TGTGCCAGCTCGACCACCCTCTCTCAAGAGACCCAGTACTTC,CASSTTLSQETQYF
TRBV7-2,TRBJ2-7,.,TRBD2,TGTGCCAGCAGCGTCTACAGCGGGAGTCCCTACGAGCAGTACTTC,CASSVYSGSPYEQYF
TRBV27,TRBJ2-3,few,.,TGTGCCAGCAGCCGTCGTGGGAGACTGGATACGCAGTATTTT,CASSRRGRLDTQYF
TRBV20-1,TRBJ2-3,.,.,TGCAGTGCTAGGGCCAAGGGGGCAGATACGCAGTATTTT,CSARAKGADTQYF
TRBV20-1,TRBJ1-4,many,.,TGCAGTGCTAAGACAGGACTAAATGAAAAACTGTTTTTT,CSAKTGLNEKLFF
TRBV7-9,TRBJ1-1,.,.,TGTGCCAGCAGCACCAGGGTTAGCAACACTGAAGCTTTCTTT,CASSTRVSNTEAFF
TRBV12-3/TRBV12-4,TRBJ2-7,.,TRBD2,TGTGCCAGCAGCTCCCCTGAGCGCGGGAGGGCCCGGGAGCAGTACTTC,CASSSPERGRAREQYF
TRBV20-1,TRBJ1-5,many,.,TGCAGTGCTAGAATGGGGGCTCAGCCCCAGCATTTT,CSARMGAQPQHF
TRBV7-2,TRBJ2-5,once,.,TGTGCCAGCAGCTTCGACAGGACCACAGAGACCCAGTACTTC,CASSFDRTTETQYF
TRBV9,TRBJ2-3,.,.,TGTGCCAGCAGCGTAGTCGGTAGCACAGATACGCAGTATTTT,CASSVVGSTDTQYF
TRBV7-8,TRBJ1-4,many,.,TGTGCCAGCAGCTTGTCAGGCGCTAATGAAAAACTGTTTTTT,CASSLSGANEKLFF
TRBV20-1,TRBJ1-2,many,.,TGCAGTGCTAGTCTCGCCCAAAGGGTCGGGGGCTATGGCTACACCTTC,CSASLAQRVGGYGYTF
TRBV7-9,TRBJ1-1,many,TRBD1,TGTGCCAGCAGCGCGGGACAGGGGTACGACACTGAAGCTTTCTTT,CASSAGQGYDTEAFF
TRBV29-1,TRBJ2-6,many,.,TGCAGCGTTGTTGGGTTCTCTGGGGCCAACGTCCTGACTTTC,CSVVGFSGANVLTF
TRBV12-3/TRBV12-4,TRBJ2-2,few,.,TGTGCCAGCAGCCCCCAACTGACGGGCCTTTCGGGCACCGGGGAGCTGTTTTTT,CASSPQLTGLSGTGELFF